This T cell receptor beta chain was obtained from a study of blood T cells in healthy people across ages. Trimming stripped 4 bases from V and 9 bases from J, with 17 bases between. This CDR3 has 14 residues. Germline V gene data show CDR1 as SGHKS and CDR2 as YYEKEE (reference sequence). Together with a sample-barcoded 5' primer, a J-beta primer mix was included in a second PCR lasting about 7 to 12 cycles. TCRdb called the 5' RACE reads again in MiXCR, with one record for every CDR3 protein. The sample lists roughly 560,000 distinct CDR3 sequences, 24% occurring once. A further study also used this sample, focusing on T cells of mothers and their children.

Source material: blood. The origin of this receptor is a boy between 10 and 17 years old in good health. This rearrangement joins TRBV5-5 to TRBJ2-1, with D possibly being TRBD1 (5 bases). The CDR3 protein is CASSPLDYRGEQFF. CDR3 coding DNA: TGTGCCAGCAGCCCCCTAGATTATAGGGGTGAGCAGTTCTTC.